The 12 T cell receptor beta chains below were found in one sample sequenced in a study of blood T cell repertoires in COVID-19 (dated by TCRdb to 2018 to 2020). The library was produced with the immunoSEQ multiplex PCR assay. Drawn from immuneACCESS, this table holds only the in-frame rearrangements with V and J called that TCRdb kept. Clones are partly lost; checked studies trace under half to an unresolved V gene and leave the rest unexplained. The sample table shows about 250,000 clones, and more than 70% are seen once. Of the sample, roughly 6% is held by the ten largest clones. The specimen was peripheral blood. The receptors come from a woman aged 25 to 39 with COVID-19, enrolled during active disease.

The rearrangement links TRBV19 to TRBJ1-1; D ambiguous. The CDR3 runs to 14 residues. Trimming removed 4 bases from V and 0 bases from J, with 9 bases in between. In germline, CDR1 is LNHDA, CDR2 SQIVND (reference sequence). CDR3 in DNA: TGTGCCAGTAGTAGCGGAGGCCTGAACACTGAAGCTTTCTTT. Its translation is CASSSGGLNTEAFF.

CDR3: CASSMGTSGGPSYNEQFF. Written as DNA, the CDR3 is TGTGCCAGCAGTATGGGGACTAGCGGGGGACCGTCCTACAATGAGCAGTTCTTC. The chain has TRBV6-2 or TRBV6-3 and TRBJ2-1, with TRBD2 matching 14 bases. CDR3 length equals 18 residues. The trim removed 5 bases at V and 1 base at J, leaving 7 bases unmatched. Germline CDR1 and CDR2: MNHEY and SVGEGT.

The rearrangement links TRBV6-2 or TRBV6-3 to TRBJ1-5; TRBD1 is a possible D gene (5 bases). The V and J ends lost 6 bases and 3 bases respectively, with 12 bases between them. Per the germline V gene, CDR1 is MNHEY and CDR2 is SVGEGT. The CDR3 length is 14 residues. The CDR3 loop reads CASSRWGVNQPQHF. The CDR3 coding sequence is TGTGCCAGCAGCCGCTGGGGGGTCAATCAGCCCCAGCATTTT.

This clone was recorded once. The rearrangement links TRBV7-9 to TRBJ2-4; 10 nucleotides match TRBD1. V lost 5 bases to trimming and J lost 2 bases; unmatched junction nucleotides: 9. Germline V gene data show CDR1 as SEHNR and CDR2 as FQNEAQ (reference sequence). CDR3 length equals 17 residues. The CDR3 coding sequence is TGTGCCAGCAGCAAATACGGACAGGGGGGAACCAAAAACATTCAGTACTTC. This translates into CASSKYGQGGTKNIQYF. The variable domain in full, with the rest retrieved from reference TRBV7-9 and TRBJ2-4, is DTGVSQNPRHKITKRGQNVTFRCDPISEHNRLYWYRQTLGQGPEFLTYFQNEAQLEKSRLLSDRFSAERPKGSFSTLEIQRTEQGDSAMYLCASSKYGQGGTKNIQYFGAGTRLSVL.

The V gene is TRBV2, the J gene TRBJ2-6, with a possible D match to TRBD1 (6 bases). Germline lookup yields CDR1 SNHLY and CDR2 FYNNEI. This CDR3 has 15 residues. The V end was cut by 9 bases, the J end by 5 bases, with 17 bases between. CDR3 nucleotides: TGTGCCAGTTCGAAACAGGGTCTAAGGGCCAACGTCCTGACTTTC. Translated, it gives CASSKQGLRANVLTF.

The chain links TRBV3-1 (or the pseudogene TRBV3-2) to TRBJ2-2; D remains ambiguous. This CDR3 comprises 13 residues. The ends were cut back, 3 bases at V and 3 bases at J, with 5 bases in the middle. CDR1 and CDR2 (germline): LGHDT, YNNKEL (reference sequence). The CDR3 DNA follows: TGTGCCAGCAGCCAGTCCGACACCGGGGAGCTGTTTTTT. Translated, it gives CASSQSDTGELFF.

J is TRBJ2-2 and V is TRBV21-1; TRBD2 is taken as the D call from the table, unchecked against the DNA. TRBV21-1 is given as a pseudogene. The CDR3 is 18 residues long. In nucleotides, the CDR3 is TGTGCCAGCAGCAAAGAAAGTTGGGTGGGCCGGGGGTTAGGGGAGCTGTTTTTT. It specifies CASSKESWVGRGLGELFF.

This clone was recorded only once. CDR3 sequence reads: CASRQQGIPGANVLTF. CDR3 coding DNA: TGTGCCAGTAGGCAGCAGGGAATCCCCGGGGCCAACGTCCTGACTTTC. The genes are TRBV19 and TRBJ2-6; maybe TRBD1 (5 bases). With 6 bases removed from V and 4 bases from J, the gap between germline ends came to 16 bases. The CDR3 runs 16 residues. In germline, CDR1 is LNHDA, CDR2 SQIVND (reference sequence).

The chain joins TRBV2 to TRBJ2-1; TRBD2 aligns across 8 bases. The length of the CDR3 is 14 residues. Per the germline V gene, CDR1 is SNHLY and CDR2 is FYNNEI. The J segment lost 7 bases and the V segment lost 8 bases, leaving 10 bases of the junction unmatched. The CDR3 spells CASGSRSGSNEQFF. The CDR3, as DNA: TGTGCCAGCGGGTCTAGGAGCGGGAGTAATGAGCAGTTCTTC.

The chain joins TRBV6-1 to TRBJ2-7, with 8 nucleotides matching TRBD1. CDR3 length: 17 residues. V dropped 2 bases and J dropped 2; count of bases not matched to a gene: 11. Germline V gene lookup returns CDR1 MNHNS and CDR2 SASEGT. The CDR3 is CASSEWHLGQVPYEQYV. The CDR3 bases are TGTGCCAGCAGTGAATGGCATCTGGGACAGGTCCCCTACGAGCAGTACGTC.

This rearrangement joins TRBV7-9 to TRBJ2-5, with 9 positions matching TRBD2. The CDR3 contains 15 residues. From germline, CDR1 is SEHNR and CDR2 FQNEAQ (reference sequence). The J segment lost 0 bases and the V segment lost 6 bases, leaving 5 bases of the junction unmatched. Written as DNA, the CDR3 is TGTGCCAGCAGTTCTGTAGCGGGGGACCAAGAGACCCAGTACTTC. This codes for CASSSVAGDQETQYF.

This clone was counted once. V and J are TRBV7-8 and TRBJ2-5; TRBD2 aligns across 13 bases. Germline values: CDR1 SGHVS, CDR2 FQNEAQ. The CDR3 has 15 amino acids. V shed 2 bases, J shed 7 bases, and the junction held 4 bases outside the gene matches. The CDR3 region has the DNA TGTGCCAGCAGCTTAATCGGGACTAGCGGGGTGACCCAGTACTTC. Translated, it gives CASSLIGTSGVTQYF.